The rows below give T cell receptor beta chains drawn from one sample of a study of T-cell reconstitution after alpha-beta-depleted transplantation in children. TCRdb fed the PCR reads into MiXCR, producing one record per CDR3 protein. This sample has roughly 350,000 distinct CDR3 sequences; around 15% occur once, and the top ten carry approximately 38%. Material: PBMCs, mostly from graft donor cells, obtained 360 days after TCRalphabeta/CD19-depleted stem cell transplant. The receptors stem from a male patient aged 2 to 10 who had a stem cell transplant for acute lymphoblastic leukemia, so the T cells may come from the graft donor. CDR3s include the opening cysteine and the closing phenylalanine or tryptophan. Fields, in order: CDR3 protein, J gene, V gene.

CDR3: CASSLITGDKGGEQFF
J: TRBJ2-1
V: TRBV7-3

CDR3: CASSQGPDEQYF
J: TRBJ2-7
V: TRBV4-3

CDR3: CASSPPGRRANVLTF
J: TRBJ2-6
V: TRBV12-3/TRBV12-4

CDR3: CAWSPGRGTNYEQYF
J: TRBJ2-7
V: TRBV30

CDR3: CASSSGTSGRFEQFF
J: TRBJ2-1
V: TRBV7-8

CDR3: CASSLQANYEQYF
J: TRBJ2-7
V: TRBV27

CDR3: CASSQLRGTSDSEGDEQYF
J: TRBJ2-7
V: TRBV4-2

CDR3: CASSEYSNTGELFF
J: TRBJ2-2
V: TRBV25-1

CDR3: CASSLWPGQGDKYHNEQFF
J: TRBJ2-1
V: TRBV12-3/TRBV12-4

CDR3: CASSDGLAGVSEQFF
J: TRBJ2-1
V: TRBV7-3

CDR3: CASSLPGQSETQYF
J: TRBJ2-5
V: TRBV11-2

CDR3: CASSYSGRPVSQETQYF
J: TRBJ2-5
V: TRBV6-5

CDR3: CASSQDRWERATGELFF
J: TRBJ2-2
V: TRBV4-2

CDR3: CATSNRLLHPGNTIYF
J: TRBJ1-3
V: TRBV15

CDR3: CASSFSGPNEQYF
J: TRBJ2-7
V: TRBV27

CDR3: CASSVEEIGTDTQYF
J: TRBJ2-3
V: TRBV9